This T cell receptor (beta chain) was identified in a study of identical twins. The germline CDR1 and CDR2 sequences are SQVTM and ANQGSEA. This CDR3 has 12 residues. The V end lost 4 bases, the J end lost 12 bases, and 16 bases lay between the germline ends. General study results and limits: For cord blood, abundant beta clonotypes had fewer insertions, unlike memory repertoires, which showed none.

TCRdb reprocessed the 5' RACE reads via MiXCR and lists one record per CDR3 protein. The sample yields 690,000 or so distinct CDR3 sequences, around 8.6% seen once. This clonotype was seen at least ten times. The antigen remains unidentified. The sample was also reused in another study, on yellow fever vaccine responses in identical twins.

The chain combines TRBV29-1 with TRBJ2-1; D may correspond to TRBD1 or TRBD2 (7 bases each). This TCR was recovered from a woman younger than 35 in good health. Sequenced sample: PBMCs. The CDR3 nucleotides read TGCAGCGTTGTGTCACAGGGGAGGGGGCAGTTCTTC. It yields the protein CSVVSQGRGQFF.